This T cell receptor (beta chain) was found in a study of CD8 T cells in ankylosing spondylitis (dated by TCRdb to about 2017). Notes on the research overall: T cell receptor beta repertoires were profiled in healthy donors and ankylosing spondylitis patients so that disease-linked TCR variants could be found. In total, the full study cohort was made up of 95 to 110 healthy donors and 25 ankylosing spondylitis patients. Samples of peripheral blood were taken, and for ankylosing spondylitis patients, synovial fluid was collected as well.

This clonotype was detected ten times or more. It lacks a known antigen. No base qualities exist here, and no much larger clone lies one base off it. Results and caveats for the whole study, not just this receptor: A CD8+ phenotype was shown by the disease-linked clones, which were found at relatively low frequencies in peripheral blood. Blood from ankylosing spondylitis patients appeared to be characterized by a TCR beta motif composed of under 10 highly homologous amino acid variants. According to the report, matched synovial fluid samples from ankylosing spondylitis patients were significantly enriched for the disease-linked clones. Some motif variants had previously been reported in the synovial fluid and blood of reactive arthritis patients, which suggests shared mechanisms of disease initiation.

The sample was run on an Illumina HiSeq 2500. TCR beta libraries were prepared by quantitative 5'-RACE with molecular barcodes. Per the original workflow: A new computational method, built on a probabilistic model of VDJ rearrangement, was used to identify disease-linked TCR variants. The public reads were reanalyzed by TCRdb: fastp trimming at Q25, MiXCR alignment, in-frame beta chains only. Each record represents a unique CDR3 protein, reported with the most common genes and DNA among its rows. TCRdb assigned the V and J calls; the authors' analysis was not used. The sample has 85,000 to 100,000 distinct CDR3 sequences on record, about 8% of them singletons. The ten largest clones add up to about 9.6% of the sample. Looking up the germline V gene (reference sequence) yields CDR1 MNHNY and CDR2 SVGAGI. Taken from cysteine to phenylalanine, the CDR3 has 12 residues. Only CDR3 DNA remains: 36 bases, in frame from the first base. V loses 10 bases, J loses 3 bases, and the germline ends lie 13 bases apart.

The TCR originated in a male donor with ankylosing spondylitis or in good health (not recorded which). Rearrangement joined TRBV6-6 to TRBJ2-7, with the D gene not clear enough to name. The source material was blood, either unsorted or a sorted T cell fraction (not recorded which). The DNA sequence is TGTGCCACCTCCAGGCCCGACTACGAGCAGTACTTC. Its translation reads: CATSRPDYEQYF.